This TCR beta chain was captured in a study of cytomegalovirus exposure and HLA in healthy donors. Study information: As an earlier analysis found, 180 million or so T cells yielded over 95 million unique TCR beta sequences.

General study results and limits: Links to common viral pathogens appeared, in a later analysis, for several of the most significant clusters.

The CDR3 consists of 13 residues. The trim removed 4 bases at V and 12 bases at J, leaving 9 bases unmatched. Germline V gives CDR1 SGHTA, CDR2 FQGTGA. This PCR relied on a set of 60 Vbeta primers and 13 Jbeta primers. In the source study's methods: In a later analysis, around 87 million unique TCR beta chains included roughly 11 million shared by two or more donors. TCRdb keeps only in-frame clones here, not all; method: immunoSEQ multiplex PCR. That table furnishes V, J and clone size, whereas the DNA furnished D and trimming. Of about 77,000 clones listed, roughly 74% are singletons. In regard to this clone: Its cognate antigen is unknown.

Sequencing used PBMCs. This sequence was found in a man aged 35 to 55 in good health and CMV-seronegative. The chain uses TRBV7-3 and TRBJ1-1; 9 bases align to TRBD1. CDR3 region: CASSYNRGRETFF. The CDR3 DNA sequence: TGTGCCAGCAGCTATAACAGGGGGCGGGAAACTTTCTTT.